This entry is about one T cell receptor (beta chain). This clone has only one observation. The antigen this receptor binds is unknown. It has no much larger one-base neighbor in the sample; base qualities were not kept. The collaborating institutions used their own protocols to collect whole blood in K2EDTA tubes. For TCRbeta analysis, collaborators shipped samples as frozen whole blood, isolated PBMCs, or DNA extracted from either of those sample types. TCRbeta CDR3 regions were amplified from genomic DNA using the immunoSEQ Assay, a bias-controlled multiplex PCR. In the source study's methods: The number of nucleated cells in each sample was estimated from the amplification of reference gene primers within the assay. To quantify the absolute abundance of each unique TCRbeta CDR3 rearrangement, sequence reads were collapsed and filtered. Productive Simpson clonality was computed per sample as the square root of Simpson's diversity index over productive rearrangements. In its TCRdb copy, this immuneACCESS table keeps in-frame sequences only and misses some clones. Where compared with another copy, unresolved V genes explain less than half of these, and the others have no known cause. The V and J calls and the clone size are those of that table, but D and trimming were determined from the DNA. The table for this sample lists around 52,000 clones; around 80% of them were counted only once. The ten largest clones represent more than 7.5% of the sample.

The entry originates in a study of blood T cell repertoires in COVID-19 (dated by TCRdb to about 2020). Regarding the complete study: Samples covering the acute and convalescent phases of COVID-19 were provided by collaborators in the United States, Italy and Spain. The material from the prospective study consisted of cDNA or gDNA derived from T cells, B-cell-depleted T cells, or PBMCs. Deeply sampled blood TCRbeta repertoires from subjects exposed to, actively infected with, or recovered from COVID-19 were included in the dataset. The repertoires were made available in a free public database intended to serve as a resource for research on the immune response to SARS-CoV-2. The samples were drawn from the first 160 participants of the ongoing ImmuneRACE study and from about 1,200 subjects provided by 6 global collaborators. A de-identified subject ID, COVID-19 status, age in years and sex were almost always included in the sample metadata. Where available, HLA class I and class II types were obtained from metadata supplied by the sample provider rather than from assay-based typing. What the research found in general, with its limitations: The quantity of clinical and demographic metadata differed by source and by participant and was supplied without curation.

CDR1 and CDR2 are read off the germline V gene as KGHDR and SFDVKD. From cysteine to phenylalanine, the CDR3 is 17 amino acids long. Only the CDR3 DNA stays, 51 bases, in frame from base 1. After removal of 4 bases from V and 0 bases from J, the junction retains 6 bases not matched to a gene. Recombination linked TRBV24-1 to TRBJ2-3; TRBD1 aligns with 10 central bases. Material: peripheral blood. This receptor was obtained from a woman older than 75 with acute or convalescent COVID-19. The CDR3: CATSDARQGASTDTQYF. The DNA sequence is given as TGTGCCACCAGTGACGCCCGACAGGGGGCGAGCACAGATACGCAGTATTTT.